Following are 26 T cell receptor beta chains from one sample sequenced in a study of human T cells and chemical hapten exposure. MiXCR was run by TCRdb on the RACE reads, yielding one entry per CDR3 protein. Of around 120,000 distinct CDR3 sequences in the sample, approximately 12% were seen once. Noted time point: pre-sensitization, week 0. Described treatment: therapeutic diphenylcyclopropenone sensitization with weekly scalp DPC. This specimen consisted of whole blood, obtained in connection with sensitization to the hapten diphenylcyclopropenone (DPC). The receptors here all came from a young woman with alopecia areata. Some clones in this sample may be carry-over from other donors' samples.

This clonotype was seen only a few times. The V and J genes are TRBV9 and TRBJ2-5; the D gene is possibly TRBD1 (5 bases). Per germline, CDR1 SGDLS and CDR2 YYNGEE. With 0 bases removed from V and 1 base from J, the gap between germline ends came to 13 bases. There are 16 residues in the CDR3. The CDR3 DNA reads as TGTGCCAGCAGCGTAGTCCCAGGGATGATCCAAGAGACCCAGTACTTC. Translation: CASSVVPGMIQETQYF.

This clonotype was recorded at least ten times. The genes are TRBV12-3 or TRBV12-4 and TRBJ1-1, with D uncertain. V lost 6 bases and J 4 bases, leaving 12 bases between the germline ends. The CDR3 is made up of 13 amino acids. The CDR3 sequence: CASSPTLGTEAFF. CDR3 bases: TGTGCCAGCAGCCCTACCCTGGGCACTGAAGCTTTCTTT.

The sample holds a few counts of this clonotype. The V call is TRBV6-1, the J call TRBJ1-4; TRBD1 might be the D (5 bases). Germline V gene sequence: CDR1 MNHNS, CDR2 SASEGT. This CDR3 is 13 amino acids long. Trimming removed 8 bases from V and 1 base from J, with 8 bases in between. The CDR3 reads CASAGRTNEKLFF. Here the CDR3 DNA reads TGTGCCAGCGCGGGACGAACTAATGAAAAACTGTTTTTT.

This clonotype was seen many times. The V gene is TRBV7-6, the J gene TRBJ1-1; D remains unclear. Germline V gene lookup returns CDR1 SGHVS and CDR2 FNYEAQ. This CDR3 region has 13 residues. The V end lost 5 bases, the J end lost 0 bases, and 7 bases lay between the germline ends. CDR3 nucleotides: TGTGCCAGCAGCGCCGATTTGAACACTGAAGCTTTCTTT. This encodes CASSADLNTEAFF. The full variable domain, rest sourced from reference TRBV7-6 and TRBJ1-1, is GAGVSQSPRYKVTKRGQDVALRCDPISGHVSLYWYRQALGQGPEFLTYFNYEAQQDKSGLPNDRFSAERPEGSISTLTIQRTEQRDSAMYRCASSADLNTEAFFGQGTRLTVV.

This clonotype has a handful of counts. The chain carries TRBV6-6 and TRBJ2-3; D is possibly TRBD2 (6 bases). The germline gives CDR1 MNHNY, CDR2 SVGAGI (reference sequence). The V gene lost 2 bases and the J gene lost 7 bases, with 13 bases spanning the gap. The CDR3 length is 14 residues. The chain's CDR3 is CASSYDRGRHTQYF. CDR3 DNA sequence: TGTGCCAGCAGTTACGACCGGGGGAGGCATACGCAGTATTTT.

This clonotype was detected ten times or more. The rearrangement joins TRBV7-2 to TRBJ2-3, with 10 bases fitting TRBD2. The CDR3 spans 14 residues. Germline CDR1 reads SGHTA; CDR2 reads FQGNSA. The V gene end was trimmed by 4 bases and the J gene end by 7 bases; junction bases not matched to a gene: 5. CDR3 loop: CASSSSGGRNTQYF. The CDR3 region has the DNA TGTGCCAGCAGCTCTAGCGGGGGACGGAATACGCAGTATTTT.

The CDR3 DNA reads as TGTGCCAGCAGCCAGTTTCGGGGGACTGAAGCTTTCTTT. This codes for CASSQFRGTEAFF. The gene calls are TRBV14 and TRBJ1-1; D possibly corresponds to TRBD1 (5 bases). The V gene lost 3 bases and the J gene lost 5 bases, with 10 bases spanning the gap. CDR1 and CDR2 (germline): SGHDN, FVKESK. This CDR3 is built from 13 residues.

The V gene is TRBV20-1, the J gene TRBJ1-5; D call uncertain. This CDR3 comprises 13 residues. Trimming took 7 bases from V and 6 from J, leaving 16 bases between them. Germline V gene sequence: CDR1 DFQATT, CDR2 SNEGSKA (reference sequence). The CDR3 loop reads CSVANLAGQPQHF. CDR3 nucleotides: TGCAGTGTTGCGAATTTAGCCGGTCAGCCCCAGCATTTT.

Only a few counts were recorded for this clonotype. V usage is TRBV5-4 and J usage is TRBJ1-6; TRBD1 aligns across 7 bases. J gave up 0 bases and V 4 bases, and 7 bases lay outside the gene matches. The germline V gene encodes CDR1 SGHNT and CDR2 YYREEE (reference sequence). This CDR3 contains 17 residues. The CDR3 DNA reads TGTGCCAGCAGCCAGGGACAGACGAGCTCCTATAATTCACCCCTCCACTTT. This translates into CASSQGQTSSYNSPLHF. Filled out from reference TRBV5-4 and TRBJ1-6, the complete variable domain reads ETGVTQSPTHLIKTRGQQVTLRCSSQSGHNTVSWYQQALGQGPQFIFQYYREEENGRGNFPPRFSGLQFPNYSSELNVNALELDDSALYLCASSQGQTSSYNSPLHFGNGTRLTVT.

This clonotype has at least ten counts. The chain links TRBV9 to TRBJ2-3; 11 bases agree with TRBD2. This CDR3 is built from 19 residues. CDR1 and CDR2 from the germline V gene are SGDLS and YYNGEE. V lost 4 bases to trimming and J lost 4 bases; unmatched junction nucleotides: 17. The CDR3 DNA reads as TGTGCCAGCAGCCCTCATTGGTCGACTAGCGGGAACTCCCCAGATACGCAGTATTTT. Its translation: CASSPHWSTSGNSPDTQYF.

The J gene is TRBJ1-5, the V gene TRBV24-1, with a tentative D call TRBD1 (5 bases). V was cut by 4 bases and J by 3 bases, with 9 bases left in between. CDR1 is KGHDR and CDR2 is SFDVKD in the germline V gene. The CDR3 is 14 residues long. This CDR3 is CATSDATDNQPQHF. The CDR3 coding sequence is TGTGCCACCAGTGACGCGACAGACAATCAGCCCCAGCATTTT.

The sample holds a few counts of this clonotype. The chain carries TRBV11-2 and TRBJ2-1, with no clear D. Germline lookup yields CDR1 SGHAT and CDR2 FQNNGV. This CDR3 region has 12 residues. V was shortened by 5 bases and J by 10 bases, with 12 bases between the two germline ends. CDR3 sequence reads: CASSPTGWEQFF. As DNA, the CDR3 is TGTGCCAGCAGCCCTACGGGCTGGGAGCAGTTCTTC.

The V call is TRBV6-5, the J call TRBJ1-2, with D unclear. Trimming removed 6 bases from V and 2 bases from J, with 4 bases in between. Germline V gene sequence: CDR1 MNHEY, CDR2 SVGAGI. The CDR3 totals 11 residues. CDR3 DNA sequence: TGTGCCAGCAGGGAAAACTATGGCTACACCTTC. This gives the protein CASRENYGYTF.

The CDR3 reads CASSVTGTLYNEQFF. Here the CDR3 DNA reads TGTGCCAGCAGCGTAACCGGGACACTCTACAATGAGCAGTTCTTC. V gene TRBV9 combines with J gene TRBJ2-1; maybe TRBD1 (6 bases). Between the trimmed V and J ends, which lost 1 base and 3 bases, there was a span of 11 bases. The CDR3 sequence is 15 residues long. Germline V gene data show CDR1 as SGDLS and CDR2 as YYNGEE.

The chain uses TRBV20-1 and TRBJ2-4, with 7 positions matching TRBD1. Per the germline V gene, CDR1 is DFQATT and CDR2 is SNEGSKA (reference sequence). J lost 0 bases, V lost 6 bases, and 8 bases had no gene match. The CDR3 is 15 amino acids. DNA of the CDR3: TGCAGTGCCCGCAACCCAGGGGGAGCCAAAAACATTCAGTACTTC. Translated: CSARNPGGAKNIQYF.

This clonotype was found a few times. The CDR3 bases are TGCAGCGTTGTACGGCGGGGCACAGATACGCAGTATTTT. Amino acid sequence: CSVVRRGTDTQYF. This rearrangement joins TRBV29-1 to TRBJ2-3; maybe TRBD2 (5 bases). Germline V CDR1 and CDR2: SQVTM, ANQGSEA. CDR3 length: 13 amino acids. Trimming took off 4 bases at V and 1 base at J, with 9 bases between the two ends.

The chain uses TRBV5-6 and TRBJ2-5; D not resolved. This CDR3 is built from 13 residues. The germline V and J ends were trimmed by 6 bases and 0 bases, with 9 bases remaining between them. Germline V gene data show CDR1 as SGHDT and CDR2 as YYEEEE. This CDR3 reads CASTLWDQETQYF. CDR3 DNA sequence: TGTGCCAGCACCCTGTGGGACCAAGAGACCCAGTACTTC.

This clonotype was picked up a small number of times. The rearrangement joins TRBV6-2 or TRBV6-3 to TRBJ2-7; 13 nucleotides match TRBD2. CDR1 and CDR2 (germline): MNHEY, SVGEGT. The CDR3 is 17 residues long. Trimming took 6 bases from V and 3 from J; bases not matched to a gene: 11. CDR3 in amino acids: CASSLTTSGGSSYEQYF. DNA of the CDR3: TGTGCCAGCAGCCTCACGACTAGCGGGGGGTCCAGCTACGAGCAGTACTTC.

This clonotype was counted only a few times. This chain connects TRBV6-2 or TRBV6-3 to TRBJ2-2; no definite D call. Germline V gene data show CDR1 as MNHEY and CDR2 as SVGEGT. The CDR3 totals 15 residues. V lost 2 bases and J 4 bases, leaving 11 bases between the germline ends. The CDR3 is CASSYLKRSTGELFF. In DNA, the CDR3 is TGTGCCAGCAGTTACCTCAAGCGTTCCACCGGGGAGCTGTTTTTT.

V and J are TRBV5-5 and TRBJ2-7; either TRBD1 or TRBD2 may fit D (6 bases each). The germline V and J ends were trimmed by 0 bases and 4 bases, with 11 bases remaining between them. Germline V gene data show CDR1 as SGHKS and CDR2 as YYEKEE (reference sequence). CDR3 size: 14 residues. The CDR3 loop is CASSLGTAGYEQYF. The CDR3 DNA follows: TGTGCCAGCAGCTTGGGGACAGCGGGTTACGAGCAGTACTTC.

CDR3 nucleotide sequence: TGTGCCAGCAGTTCTGTGTTAGAGACCCAGTACTTC. Its translation: CASSSVLETQYF. This sequence joins TRBV12-3 or TRBV12-4 and TRBJ2-5; no clear D. Trimming cost V 4 bases and J 4 bases, with 7 bases left between them. This CDR3 region has 12 residues.

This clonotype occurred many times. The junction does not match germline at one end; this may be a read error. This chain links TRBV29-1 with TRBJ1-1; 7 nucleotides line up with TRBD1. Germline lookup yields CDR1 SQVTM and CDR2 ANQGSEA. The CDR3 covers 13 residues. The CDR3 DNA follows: TGCAGCGCTGAACAGGGGAGGAACACTGAAGCTTTCTTT. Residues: CSAEQGRNTEAFF. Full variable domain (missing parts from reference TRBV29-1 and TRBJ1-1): SAVISQKPSRDICQRGTSLTIQCQVDSQVTMMFWYRQQPGQSLTLIATANQGSEATYESGFVIDKFPISRPNLTFSTLTVSNMSPEDSSIYLCSAEQGRNTEAFFGQGTRLTVV.

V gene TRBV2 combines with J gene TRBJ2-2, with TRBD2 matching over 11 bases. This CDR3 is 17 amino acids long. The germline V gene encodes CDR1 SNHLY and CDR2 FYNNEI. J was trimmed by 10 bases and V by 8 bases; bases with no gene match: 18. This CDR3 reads CASLQGLAVTKPVELFF. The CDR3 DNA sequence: TGTGCCAGCCTACAGGGACTAGCGGTAACTAAACCGGTGGAGCTGTTTTTT.

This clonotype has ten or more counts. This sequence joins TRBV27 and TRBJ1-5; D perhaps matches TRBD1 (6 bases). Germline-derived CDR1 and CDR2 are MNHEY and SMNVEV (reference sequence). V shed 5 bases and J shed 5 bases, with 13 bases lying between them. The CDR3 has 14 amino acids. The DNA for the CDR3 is TGTGCCAGCAGTCGAAAAGGGGGGCATCAGCCCCAGCATTTT. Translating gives CASSRKGGHQPQHF.

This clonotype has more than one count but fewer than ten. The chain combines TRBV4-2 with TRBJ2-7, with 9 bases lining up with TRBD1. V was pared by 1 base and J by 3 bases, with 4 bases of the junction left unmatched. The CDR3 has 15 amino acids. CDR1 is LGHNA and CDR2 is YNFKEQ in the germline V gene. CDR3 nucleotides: TGTGCCAGCAGCCAAGGGGACAGGGTGGGCTACGAGCAGTACTTC. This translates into CASSQGDRVGYEQYF.

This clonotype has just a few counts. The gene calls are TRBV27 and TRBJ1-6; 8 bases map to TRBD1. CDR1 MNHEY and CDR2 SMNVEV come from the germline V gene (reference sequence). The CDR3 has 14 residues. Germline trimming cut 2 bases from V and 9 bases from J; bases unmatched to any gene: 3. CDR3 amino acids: CASSLQGARSPLHF. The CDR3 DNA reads TGTGCCAGCAGTTTACAGGGGGCGCGTTCACCCCTCCACTTT.